This record looks at one T cell receptor (beta chain) sequence and its context. Its antigen is not known. The repertoire was sequenced with immunoSEQ multiplex PCR; TCRdb's copy has only in-frame clones and lacks some. The repertoire holds around 200,000 clones, with 75% to 80% as singletons. The sample is drawn from a study of cytotoxic CD8 clonotypes in ibrutinib-treated CLL. The wider study: Partial response occurred in roughly 25 patients and complete response in 2; at median around 70 months, roughly 15 remained remitted and approximately twelve progressed. Findings of the study overall: Collection times varied between progressing and sustained-remission patients. Public clonotypes, an uncommon group, contracted or remained stable on treatment.

There are 11 residues in the CDR3. Germline CDR1 is KGHSH and CDR2 is LQKENI. The V end lost 5 bases, the J end lost 5 bases, and 6 bases lay between the germline ends. Sequencing used PBMCs, obtained after 12 months of ibrutinib treatment. This receptor was identified in a human donor with chronic lymphocytic leukemia. The chain employs TRBV18 and TRBJ1-2; tentative D call: TRBD1 (6 bases). The CDR3 sequence is CASSGQYGYTF. CDR3 nucleotide sequence: TGTGCCAGCTCAGGACAGTATGGCTACACCTTC.